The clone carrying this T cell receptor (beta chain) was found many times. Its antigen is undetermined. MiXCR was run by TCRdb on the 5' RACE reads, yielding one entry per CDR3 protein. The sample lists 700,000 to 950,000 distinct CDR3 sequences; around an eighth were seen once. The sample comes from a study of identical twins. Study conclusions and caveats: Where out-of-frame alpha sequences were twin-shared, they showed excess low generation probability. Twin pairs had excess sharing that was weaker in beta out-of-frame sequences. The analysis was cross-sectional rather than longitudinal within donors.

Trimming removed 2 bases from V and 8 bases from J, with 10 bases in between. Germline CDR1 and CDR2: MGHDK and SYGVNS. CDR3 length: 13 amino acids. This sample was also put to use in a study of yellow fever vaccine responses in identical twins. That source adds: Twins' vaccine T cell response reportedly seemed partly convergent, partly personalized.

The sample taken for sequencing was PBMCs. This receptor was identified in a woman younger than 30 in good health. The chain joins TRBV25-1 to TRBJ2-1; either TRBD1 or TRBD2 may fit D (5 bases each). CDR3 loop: CASSELVGDEQFF. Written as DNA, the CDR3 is TGTGCCAGCAGTGAACTCGTGGGGGATGAGCAGTTCTTC.